The 32 T cell receptor beta chains listed next were all sequenced from one sample in a study of regulatory T cells in long-lasting Graves disease. The authors built TCR beta libraries using iRepertoire HTBI primers and Arm-PCR of CDR3 regions. TCRdb reprocessed the multiplex PCR reads via MiXCR and lists one record per CDR3 protein. The repertoire holds a few hundred thousand distinct CDR3 sequences, with around a fifth as singletons. Indicated time point: persistent/refractory GD, antithyroid drugs over 5 years with positive TRAb. There was RNA extracted from PBMCs, and the TCR library was made from it. The material was peripheral blood mononuclear cells (PBMCs), obtained when the disease was refractory, from a patient treated with antithyroid drugs. The receptors stem from a female donor with Graves disease.

In its sample, this clonotype was seen many times. This chain joins TRBV20-1 and TRBJ1-5; D might be TRBD1 (5 bases). Germline V gene lookup returns CDR1 DFQATT and CDR2 SNEGSKA (reference sequence). V was clipped by 6 bases and J by 5 bases, with 11 bases between them. This CDR3 spans 12 amino acids. CDR3: CSAALGDQPQHF. The CDR3 bases are TGCAGTGCGGCATTGGGGGATCAGCCCCAGCATTTT.

The genes are TRBV7-6 and TRBJ2-7, with TRBD2 identical over 10 bases. With V trimmed by 6 bases and J by 6 bases, 11 bases remained unmatched. The CDR3 spans 15 residues. Germline CDR1 and CDR2: SGHVS and FNYEAQ. The CDR3 reads CASSTSGGAGAEQYF. Here the CDR3 DNA reads TGTGCCAGCAGTACCAGCGGGGGGGCGGGGGCCGAGCAGTACTTC.

This clonotype was seen at least ten times. The chain is built from TRBV11-1 and TRBJ1-1, with D perhaps TRBD1 (6 bases). The ends were cut back, 5 bases at V and 1 base at J, with 8 bases in the middle. Germline V gene lookup returns CDR1 SGHAT and CDR2 FQDESV (reference sequence). This CDR3 region has 13 residues. The CDR3 region is CASSKGQNTEAFF. The CDR3 bases are TGTGCCAGCAGCAAGGGACAGAACACTGAAGCTTTCTTT.

The rearrangement joins TRBV7-9 to TRBJ2-5; TRBD2 matches 11 bases. CDR1 and CDR2 from the germline V gene are SEHNR and FQNEAQ (reference sequence). V trimming: 5 bases; J trimming: 2 bases; junction bases outside the gene matches: 7. This CDR3 has 16 residues. The CDR3 DNA reads as TGTGCCAGCAGCCCCATCTGGACTAGCGGGCAAGAGACCCAGTACTTC. Protein product: CASSPIWTSGQETQYF.

The chain employs TRBV4-3 and TRBJ1-3; D is unresolved. The CDR3 sequence is 16 residues long. CDR1 and CDR2 (germline): LGHNA, YSLEER. The V gene lost 0 bases and the J gene lost 2 bases, with 11 bases spanning the gap. The CDR3 bases are TGCGCCAGCAGCCAAGATTGGGTGAACACTGGAAACACCATATATTTT. Its translation is CASSQDWVNTGNTIYF.

This clonotype was seen a single time. This may arise from a read error, as a much more abundant clone is one base away. The CDR3 end shows no conserved phenylalanine or tryptophan, and so a read error is likely. This chain connects TRBV7-8 to TRBJ2-7; no clear D. The germline gives CDR1 SGHVS, CDR2 FQNEAQ. The CDR3 covers 15 residues. V lost 3 bases and J lost 5, with 17 bases in between. The CDR3 sequence: CASSLVATTAHEQYS. The CDR3 nucleotides are TGTGCCAGCAGCTTGGTGGCGACGACCGCTCACGAGCAGTACTCC.

This sequence joins TRBV5-1 and TRBJ1-1; D not resolved. Trimming shortened V by 1 base and J by 2 bases, and 9 bases separated the two germline ends. This CDR3 comprises 14 residues. CDR1 SGHRS and CDR2 YFSETQ come from the germline V gene. CDR3 coding DNA: TGCGCCAGCAGCTTGTTCCTAGACAACACTGAAGCTTTCTTT. Residues: CASSLFLDNTEAFF.

V is TRBV14 and J is TRBJ2-7; 12 bases align to TRBD2. The CDR3 loop spans 16 amino acids. J was trimmed by 9 bases and V by 1 base; bases with no gene match: 10. The germline V gene encodes CDR1 SGHDN and CDR2 FVKESK. The DNA of the CDR3 is TGTGCCAGCAGCCAAGTCTCACTAGCGGGAGGAGGCCGGCAGTACTTC. It is translated as CASSQVSLAGGGRQYF.

CDR3 sequence: CASSSGVDPGSDTQYF. The CDR3 coding sequence is TGTGCCAGCAGCTCAGGAGTAGATCCAGGGTCAGATACGCAGTATTTT. V usage is TRBV7-2 and J usage is TRBJ2-3, with D possibly matching TRBD1 (5 bases). Germline V gene sequence: CDR1 SGHTA, CDR2 FQGNSA. Trimming stripped 4 bases from V and 4 bases from J, with 18 bases between. The CDR3 is 16 amino acids. The full variable domain, rest sourced from reference TRBV7-2 and TRBJ2-3, is GAGVSQSPSNKVTEKGKDVELRCDPISGHTALYWYRQSLGQGLEFLIYFQGNSAPDKSGLPSDRFSAERTGGSVSTLTIQRTQQEDSAVYLCASSSGVDPGSDTQYFGPGTRLTVL.

At least ten counts were recorded for this clonotype. The J gene is TRBJ2-2, the V gene TRBV2, with TRBD2 matching over 9 bases. Trimming at V came to 6 bases and at J to 7 bases, leaving 6 bases not matched to a gene. The CDR3 has 14 amino acids. The germline V gene has CDR1 SNHLY and CDR2 FYNNEI. Written as DNA, the CDR3 is TGTGCCAGCAGGGCTAGCGGGACAAGCGGGGAGCTGTTTTTT. Translating gives CASRASGTSGELFF.

This clonotype was seen more than once but under ten times. The chain couples TRBV5-1 to TRBJ1-1; 8 positions match TRBD1. CDR1 is SGHRS and CDR2 is YFSETQ in the germline V gene. The CDR3 covers 20 residues. The trim removed 3 bases at V and 0 bases at J, leaving 19 bases unmatched. The CDR3 bases are TGCGCCAGCAGCTACGAACAGGGGGGGCTTGCTAGGGGCATGAACACTGAAGCTTTCTTT. Translating gives CASSYEQGGLARGMNTEAFF.

As to this clonotype: A read error may explain this, as a much larger clone is one base away. J is TRBJ2-7 and V is TRBV27; D is unclear. This CDR3 is built from 14 residues. Germline CDR1 is MNHEY and CDR2 is SMNVEV (reference sequence). V was trimmed by 6 bases and J by 5 bases, leaving 17 bases between them. CDR3 residues: CASSPWQAPHEQYF. CDR3 nucleotide sequence: TGTGCCAGCAGCCCCTGGCAGGCCCCCCACGAGCAGTACTTC.

Concerning this clonotype itself: It may be a read error: a sequence one base away is much more abundant. The V gene is TRBV9, the J gene TRBJ1-1; D is possibly TRBD1 (6 bases). Germline CDR1 is SGDLS and CDR2 is YYNGEE. The ends were cut back, 0 bases at V and 11 bases at J, with 11 bases in the middle. This CDR3 comprises 12 residues. CDR3 in amino acids: CASSVDSGDAFF. The CDR3 DNA follows: TGTGCCAGCAGCGTAGACTCAGGGGACGCTTTCTTT.

This clonotype was counted a single time. The CDR3: CASSYPGGLAGEETQYF. The CDR3 DNA follows: TGTGCCAGCAGTTACCCCGGGGGACTAGCGGGAGAAGAGACCCAGTACTTC. The chain recombines TRBV6-9 with TRBJ2-5; 14 positions agree with TRBD2. The CDR3 length is 17 residues. Losses at the gene ends were 3 bases for V and 3 bases for J; bases not matched to a gene: 6. Germline CDR1 is MNHGY and CDR2 is SVAAGI.

J is TRBJ1-5 and V is TRBV4-2; D gene unclear. Germline V gene data show CDR1 as LGHNA and CDR2 as YNFKEQ. CDR3 length equals 14 residues. V lost 3 bases to trimming and J lost 0 bases, with 6 bases between them. The CDR3 protein is CASSHSVSNQPQHF. The CDR3 DNA is TGTGCCAGCAGCCACTCAGTTAGCAATCAGCCCCAGCATTTT.

This clonotype occurred many times. CDR3 in DNA: TGTGCCAGCAGCCCCCTTCGGAGGCGCGGGGGATACACCGGGGAGCTGTTTTTT. Amino acids: CASSPLRRRGGYTGELFF. V usage is TRBV11-2 and J usage is TRBJ2-2; 7 bases map to TRBD2. The V gene end was trimmed by 5 bases and the J gene end by 3 bases; junction bases not matched to a gene: 15. CDR3 length equals 18 residues. Germline-derived CDR1 and CDR2 are SGHAT and FQNNGV.

This clonotype was recorded at least ten times. V is TRBV7-2 and J is TRBJ2-7, with 12 bases lining up with TRBD2. Trimming removed 6 bases from V and 7 bases from J; junction bases left unmatched: 4. The CDR3 loop spans 13 amino acids. Germline-derived CDR1 and CDR2 are SGHTA and FQGNSA. CDR3 sequence reads: CASSLAGGLEQYF. In DNA, the CDR3 is TGTGCCAGCAGTCTAGCGGGAGGGCTTGAGCAGTACTTC. The full variable domain, in which reference TRBV7-2 and TRBJ2-7 provide the parts outside the CDR3, is GAGVSQSPSNKVTEKGKDVELRCDPISGHTALYWYRQSLGQGLEFLIYFQGNSAPDKSGLPSDRFSAERTGGSVSTLTIQRTQQEDSAVYLCASSLAGGLEQYFGPGTRLTVT.

This chain uses TRBV7-2 with TRBJ2-1, with TRBD2 matching 10 bases. Germline values: CDR1 SGHTA, CDR2 FQGNSA. The CDR3 consists of 15 residues. V gave up 5 bases and J gave up 4 bases; unmatched junction bases: 5. The CDR3 DNA sequence: TGTGCCAGCAGCCCCACTAGCGGGACGTACAATGAGCAGTTCTTC. Its protein is CASSPTSGTYNEQFF.

The CDR3 protein is CASSYDTFGNTIYF. The CDR3 DNA reads as TGTGCCAGCAGCTACGACACTTTTGGAAACACCATATATTTT. The genes are TRBV3-1 and TRBJ1-3, with no clear D. The CDR3 is 14 residues long. CDR1 is LGHDT and CDR2 is YNNKEL in the germline V gene (reference sequence). Trimming left V 5 bases short and J 3 bases short, with 11 bases between. The variable domain in full, completed from reference TRBV3-1 and TRBJ1-3, reads DTAVSQTPKYLVTQMGNDKSIKCEQNLGHDTMYWYKQDSKKFLKIMFSYNNKELIINETVPNRFSPKSPDKAHLNLHINSLELGDSAVYFCASSYDTFGNTIYFGEGSWLTVV.

This clonotype was recorded at least ten times. The gene calls are TRBV6-1 and TRBJ2-7, with TRBD1 as a possible D gene (5 bases). The CDR3 is made up of 15 amino acids. The germline V gene encodes CDR1 MNHNS and CDR2 SASEGT. V was trimmed by 5 bases and J by 0 bases, leaving 14 bases between them. CDR3 nucleotide sequence: TGTGCCAGCAGTCGCCGACGGACAAACTCCTACGAGCAGTACTTC. It encodes CASSRRRTNSYEQYF.

V usage is TRBV3-1 and J usage is TRBJ1-2; D perhaps matches TRBD1 (6 bases). The germline V gene has CDR1 LGHDT and CDR2 YNNKEL (reference sequence). V was shortened by 1 base and J by 7 bases, with 7 bases between the two germline ends. This CDR3 spans 12 amino acids. CDR3 DNA sequence: TGTGCCAGCAGCCAAGGGGGGCCTGGCTACACCTTC. This gives the protein CASSQGGPGYTF. Filled out from reference TRBV3-1 and TRBJ1-2, the complete variable domain reads DTAVSQTPKYLVTQMGNDKSIKCEQNLGHDTMYWYKQDSKKFLKIMFSYNNKELIINETVPNRFSPKSPDKAHLNLHINSLELGDSAVYFCASSQGGPGYTFGSGTRLTVV.

This clonotype was picked up a small number of times. This chain's CDR3 is CASTLEAENTEAFF. The CDR3, as DNA: TGTGCCAGCACCTTGGAGGCGGAGAACACTGAAGCTTTCTTT. This chain connects TRBV7-9 to TRBJ1-1; D not resolved. V gave up 7 bases and J gave up 1 base, with 13 bases separating them. Germline assignment: CDR1 SEHNR and CDR2 FQNEAQ (reference sequence). CDR3 length: 14 residues. The full variable domain, in which reference TRBV7-9 and TRBJ1-1 provide the parts outside the CDR3, is DTGVSQNPRHKITKRGQNVTFRCDPISEHNRLYWYRQTLGQGPEFLTYFQNEAQLEKSRLLSDRFSAERPKGSFSTLEIQRTEQGDSAMYLCASTLEAENTEAFFGQGTRLTVV.

This clonotype was found many times. The chain is built from TRBV2 and TRBJ2-7; no clear D. Looked up from germline, CDR1 is SNHLY and CDR2 is FYNNEI. Trimming stripped 1 base from V and 4 bases from J, with 8 bases between. CDR3 length equals 13 residues. CDR3 amino acids: CASSEGLIYEQYF. DNA of the CDR3: TGTGCCAGCAGTGAAGGGTTAATATACGAGCAGTACTTC.

This clonotype has at least ten counts. The chain joins TRBV30 to TRBJ2-7; no clear D. Germline loops: CDR1 GTSNPN, CDR2 SVGIG (reference sequence). The CDR3 totals 12 residues. Deletions cut 1 base from V and 9 bases from J, with 13 bases between. CDR3: CAWSATTFPQYF. CDR3 in DNA: TGTGCCTGGAGTGCGACGACTTTTCCGCAGTACTTC.

This clonotype appeared many times. The DNA of the CDR3 is TGTGCCAGCAGTTACTCGATCTCAGGGAACACCGGGGAGCTGTTTTTT. Amino acids: CASSYSISGNTGELFF. This chain connects TRBV6-2 or TRBV6-3 to TRBJ2-2; D is uncertain. Germline loops: CDR1 MNHEY, CDR2 SVGEGT. The CDR3 consists of 16 residues. V was trimmed by 0 bases and J by 1 base, leaving 9 bases between them.

The V call is TRBV30, the J call TRBJ1-4; D perhaps matches TRBD1 (5 bases). The CDR3 runs 15 residues. V was cut by 1 base and J by 4 bases, with 13 bases left in between. Germline values: CDR1 GTSNPN, CDR2 SVGIG (reference sequence). The CDR3 sequence: CAWSAMGVGNEKLFF. The CDR3 nucleotides read TGTGCCTGGAGTGCGATGGGGGTCGGTAATGAAAAACTGTTTTTT.

This clonotype appeared a few times. The J gene is TRBJ2-7, the V gene TRBV4-2, with D possibly being TRBD1 or TRBD2 (6 bases each). With 0 bases removed from V and 0 bases from J, the gap between germline ends came to 15 bases. CDR1 and CDR2 from the germline V gene are LGHNA and YNFKEQ. The CDR3 spans 17 residues. This chain's CDR3 is CASSQEGAQGGSYEQYF. As DNA, the CDR3 is TGTGCCAGCAGCCAAGAGGGAGCACAGGGAGGCTCCTACGAGCAGTACTTC.

This clonotype was found many times. V and J are TRBV7-3 and TRBJ1-4; tentative D call: TRBD1 (5 bases). Trimming took off 6 bases at V and 7 bases at J, with 18 bases between the two ends. Germline assignment: CDR1 SGHTA and CDR2 FQGTGA. CDR3 length: 15 amino acids. This chain's CDR3 is CASSPSGVRGEKLFF. In DNA form, the CDR3 reads TGTGCCAGCAGTCCAAGTGGAGTTAGGGGTGAAAAACTGTTTTTT.

The V gene is TRBV20-1, the J gene TRBJ1-5; TRBD1 might be the D (5 bases). CDR3 length: 18 amino acids. Germline V gene sequence: CDR1 DFQATT, CDR2 SNEGSKA (reference sequence). V was pared by 5 bases and J by 4 bases, with 27 bases between. CDR3 nucleotide sequence: TGCAGTGCTTCCTCCGCCACTGACAGTGGGGGGGATAATCAGCCCCAGCATTTT. It translates to CSASSATDSGGDNQPQHF.

The chain links TRBV14 to TRBJ1-2; D gene ambiguous. The germline gives CDR1 SGHDN, CDR2 FVKESK. V lost 2 bases to trimming and J lost 0 bases, with 10 bases between them. The CDR3 sequence is 15 residues long. Written as DNA, the CDR3 is TGTGCCAGCAGCCAACTTGCAGCGACTAACTATGGCTACACCTTC. It codes for CASSQLAATNYGYTF.

This clonotype was recorded at least ten times. V and J are TRBV6-1 and TRBJ1-2; D gene ambiguous. The V and J ends lost 1 base and 4 bases respectively, with 13 bases between them. The CDR3 runs to 15 residues. Germline values: CDR1 MNHNS, CDR2 SASEGT. Here the CDR3 reads CASSEVPPGSYGYTF. CDR3 DNA sequence: TGTGCCAGCAGTGAAGTGCCCCCTGGGTCCTATGGCTACACCTTC.

This clonotype was counted many times. V usage is TRBV6-2 or TRBV6-3 and J usage is TRBJ1-2, with D unclear. The CDR3 sequence is 15 residues long. CDR1 MNHEY and CDR2 SVGEGT come from the germline V gene. Deletions cut 5 bases from V and 0 bases from J, with 13 bases between. CDR3 protein: CASSNGRNTNYGYTF. For the CDR3, the DNA is TGTGCCAGCAGTAACGGACGGAATACTAACTATGGCTACACCTTC.